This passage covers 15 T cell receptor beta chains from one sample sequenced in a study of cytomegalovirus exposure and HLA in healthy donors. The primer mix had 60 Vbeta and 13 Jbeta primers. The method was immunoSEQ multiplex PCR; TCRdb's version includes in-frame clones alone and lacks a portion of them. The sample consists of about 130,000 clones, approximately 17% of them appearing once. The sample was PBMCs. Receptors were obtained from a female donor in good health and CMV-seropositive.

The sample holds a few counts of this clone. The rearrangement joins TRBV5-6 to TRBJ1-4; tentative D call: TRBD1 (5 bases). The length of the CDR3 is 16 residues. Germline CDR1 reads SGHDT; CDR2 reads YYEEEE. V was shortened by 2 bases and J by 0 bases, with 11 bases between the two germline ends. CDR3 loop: CASSLGQFSTNEKLFF. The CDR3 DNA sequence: TGTGCCAGCAGCTTAGGACAATTTTCAACTAATGAAAAACTGTTTTTT.

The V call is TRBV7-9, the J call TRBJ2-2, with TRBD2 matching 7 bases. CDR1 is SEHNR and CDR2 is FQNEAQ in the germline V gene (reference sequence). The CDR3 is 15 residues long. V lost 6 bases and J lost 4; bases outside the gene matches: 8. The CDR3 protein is CASSRGLAATGELFF. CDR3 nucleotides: TGTGCCAGCAGTAGAGGGCTAGCGGCCACCGGGGAGCTGTTTTTT.

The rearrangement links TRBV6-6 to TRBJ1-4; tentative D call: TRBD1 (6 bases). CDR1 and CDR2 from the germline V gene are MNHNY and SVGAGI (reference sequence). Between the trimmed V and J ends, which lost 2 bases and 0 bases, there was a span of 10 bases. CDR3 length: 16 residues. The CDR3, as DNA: TGTGCCAGCAGTTACGGAGAGGGGGCAACTAATGAAAAACTGTTTTTT. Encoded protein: CASSYGEGATNEKLFF.

The CDR3 DNA sequence: TGTGCCAGCAGCGGTAGCGGGAGAATCGACGAGCAGTACTTC. It is translated as CASSGSGRIDEQYF. J is TRBJ2-7 and V is TRBV11-2; 9 positions match TRBD2. The CDR3 extends over 14 amino acids. V shed 5 bases and J 5 bases; nucleotides not matched to a gene: 7. Germline CDR1 SGHAT, CDR2 FQNNGV.

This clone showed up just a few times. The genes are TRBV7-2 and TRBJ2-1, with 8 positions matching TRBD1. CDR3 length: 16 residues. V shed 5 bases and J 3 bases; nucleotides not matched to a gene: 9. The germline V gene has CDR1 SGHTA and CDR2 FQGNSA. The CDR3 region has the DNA TGTGCCAGCAGCAGAACTGGACAGGGAAGCTACAATGAGCAGTTCTTC. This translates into CASSRTGQGSYNEQFF.

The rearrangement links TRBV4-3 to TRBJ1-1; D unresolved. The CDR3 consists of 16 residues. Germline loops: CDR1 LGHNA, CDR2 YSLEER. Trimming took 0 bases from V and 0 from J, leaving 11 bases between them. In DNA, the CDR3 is TGCGCCAGCAGCCAAGATCGGCGGGGAGTGAACACTGAAGCTTTCTTT. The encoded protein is CASSQDRRGVNTEAFF.

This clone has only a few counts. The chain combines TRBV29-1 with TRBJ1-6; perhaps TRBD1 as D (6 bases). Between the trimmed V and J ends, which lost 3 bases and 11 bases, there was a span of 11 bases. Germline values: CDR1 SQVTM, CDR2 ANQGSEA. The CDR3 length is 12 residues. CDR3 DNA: TGCAGCGTTGAGGACAGCGATACACCCCTCCACTTT. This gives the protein CSVEDSDTPLHF.

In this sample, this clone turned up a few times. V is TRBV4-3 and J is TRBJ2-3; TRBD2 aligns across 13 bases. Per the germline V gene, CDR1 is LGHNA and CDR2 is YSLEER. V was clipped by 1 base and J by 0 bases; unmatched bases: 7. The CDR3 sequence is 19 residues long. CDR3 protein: CASSQGIGTSGASTDTQYF. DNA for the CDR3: TGCGCCAGCAGCCAAGGCATTGGGACTAGCGGGGCTAGCACAGATACGCAGTATTTT.

The CDR3 is CASKVREGSGANVLTF. The CDR3 nucleotides are TGTGCCAGCAAGGTCAGGGAGGGCTCTGGGGCCAACGTCCTGACTTTC. The rearrangement links TRBV7-8 to TRBJ2-6, with 7 bases lining up with TRBD2. The CDR3 contains 16 residues. After removal of 7 bases from V and 0 bases from J, the junction contained 6 bases not matched to a gene. Germline lookup yields CDR1 SGHVS and CDR2 FQNEAQ.

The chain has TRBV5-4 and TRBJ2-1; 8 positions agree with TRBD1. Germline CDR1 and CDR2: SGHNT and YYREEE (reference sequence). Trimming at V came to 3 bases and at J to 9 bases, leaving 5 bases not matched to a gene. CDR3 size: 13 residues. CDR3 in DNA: TGTGCCAGCAGCTCGGACAGGGTAGCTGAGCAGTTCTTC. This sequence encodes CASSSDRVAEQFF.

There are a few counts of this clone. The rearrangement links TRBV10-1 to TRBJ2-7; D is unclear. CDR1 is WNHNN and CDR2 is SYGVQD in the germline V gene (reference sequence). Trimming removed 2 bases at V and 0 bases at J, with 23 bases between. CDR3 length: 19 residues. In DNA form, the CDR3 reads TGCGCCAGCAGTGAGATGGCCCCTAACAGTGTCCCTTACTCCTACGAGCAGTACTTC. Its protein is CASSEMAPNSVPYSYEQYF.

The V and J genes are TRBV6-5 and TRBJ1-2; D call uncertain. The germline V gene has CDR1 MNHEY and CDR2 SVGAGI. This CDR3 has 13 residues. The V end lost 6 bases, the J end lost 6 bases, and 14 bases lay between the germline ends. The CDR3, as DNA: TGTGCCAGCAGAACTTTAGCGAGAGATGGCTACACCTTC. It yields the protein CASRTLARDGYTF.

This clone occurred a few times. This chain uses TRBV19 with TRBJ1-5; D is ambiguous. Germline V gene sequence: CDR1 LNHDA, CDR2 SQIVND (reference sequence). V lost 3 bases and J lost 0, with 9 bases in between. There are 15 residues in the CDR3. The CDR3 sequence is CASSIVQNSNQPQHF. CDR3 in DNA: TGTGCCAGTAGTATCGTACAGAATAGCAATCAGCCCCAGCATTTT.

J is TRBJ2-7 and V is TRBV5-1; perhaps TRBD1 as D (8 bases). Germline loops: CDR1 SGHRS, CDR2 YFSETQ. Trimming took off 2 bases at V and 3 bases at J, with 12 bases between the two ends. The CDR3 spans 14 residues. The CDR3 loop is CASSFTGGGYEQYF. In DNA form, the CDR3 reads TGCGCCAGCAGCTTTACAGGGGGGGGCTACGAGCAGTACTTC.

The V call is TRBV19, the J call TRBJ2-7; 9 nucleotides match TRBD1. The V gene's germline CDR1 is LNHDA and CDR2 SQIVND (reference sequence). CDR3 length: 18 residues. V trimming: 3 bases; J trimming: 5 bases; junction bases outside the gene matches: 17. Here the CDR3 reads CASSISGTGLQRGDEQYF. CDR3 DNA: TGTGCCAGTAGTATCTCCGGGACAGGGCTCCAAAGGGGGGACGAGCAGTACTTC.